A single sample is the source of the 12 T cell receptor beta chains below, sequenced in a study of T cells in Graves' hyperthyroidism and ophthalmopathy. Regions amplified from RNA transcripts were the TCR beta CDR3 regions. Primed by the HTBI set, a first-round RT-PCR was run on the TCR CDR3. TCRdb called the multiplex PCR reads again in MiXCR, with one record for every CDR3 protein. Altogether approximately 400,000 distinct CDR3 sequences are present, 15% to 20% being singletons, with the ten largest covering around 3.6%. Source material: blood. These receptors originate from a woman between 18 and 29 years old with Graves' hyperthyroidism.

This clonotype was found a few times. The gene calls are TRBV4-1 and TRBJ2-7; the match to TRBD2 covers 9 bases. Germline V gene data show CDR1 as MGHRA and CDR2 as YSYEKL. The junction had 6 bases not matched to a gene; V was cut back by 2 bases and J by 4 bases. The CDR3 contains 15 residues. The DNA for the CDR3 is TGCGCCAGCAGCCAACTAGCGGGGTCACAATACGAGCAGTACTTC. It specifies CASSQLAGSQYEQYF.

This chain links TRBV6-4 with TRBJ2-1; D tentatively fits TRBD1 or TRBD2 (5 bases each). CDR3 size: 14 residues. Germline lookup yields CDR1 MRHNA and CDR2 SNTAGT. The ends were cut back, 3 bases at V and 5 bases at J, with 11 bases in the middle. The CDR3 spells CASSEGDGHNEQFF. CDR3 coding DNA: TGTGCCAGCAGTGAGGGGGACGGCCACAATGAGCAGTTCTTC.

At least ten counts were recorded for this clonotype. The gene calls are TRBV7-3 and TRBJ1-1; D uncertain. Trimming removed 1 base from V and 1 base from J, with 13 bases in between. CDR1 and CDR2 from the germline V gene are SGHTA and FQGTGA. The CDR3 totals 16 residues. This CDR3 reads CASSLIRRAANTEAFF. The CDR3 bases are TGTGCCAGCAGCTTAATCCGTCGGGCAGCGAACACTGAAGCTTTCTTT.

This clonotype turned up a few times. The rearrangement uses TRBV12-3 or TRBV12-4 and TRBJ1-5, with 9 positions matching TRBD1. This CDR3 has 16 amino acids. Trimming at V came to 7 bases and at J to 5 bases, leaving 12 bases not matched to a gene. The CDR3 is CASTAVGTGRYQPQHF. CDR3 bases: TGTGCCAGCACCGCCGTGGGGACAGGGAGATATCAGCCCCAGCATTTT.

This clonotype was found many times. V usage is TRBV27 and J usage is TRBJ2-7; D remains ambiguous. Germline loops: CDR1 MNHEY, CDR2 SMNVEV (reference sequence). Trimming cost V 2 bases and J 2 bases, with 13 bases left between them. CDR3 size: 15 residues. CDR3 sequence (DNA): TGTGCCAGCAGTTTAAATCTCAGGAATCCCTACGAGCAGTACTTC. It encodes CASSLNLRNPYEQYF.

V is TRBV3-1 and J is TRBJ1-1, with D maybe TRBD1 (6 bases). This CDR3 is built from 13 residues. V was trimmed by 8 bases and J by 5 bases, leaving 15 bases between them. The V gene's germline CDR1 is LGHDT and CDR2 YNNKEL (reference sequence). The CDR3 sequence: CASRPGERTEAFF. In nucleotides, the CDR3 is TGTGCCAGCCGCCCAGGGGAGAGGACTGAAGCTTTCTTT.

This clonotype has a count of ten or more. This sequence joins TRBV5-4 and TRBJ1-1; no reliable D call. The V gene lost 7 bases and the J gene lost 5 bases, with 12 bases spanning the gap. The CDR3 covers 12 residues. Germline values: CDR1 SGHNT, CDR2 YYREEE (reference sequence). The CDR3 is CASAFGRTEAFF. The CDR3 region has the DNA TGTGCCAGCGCTTTCGGGCGAACTGAAGCTTTCTTT.

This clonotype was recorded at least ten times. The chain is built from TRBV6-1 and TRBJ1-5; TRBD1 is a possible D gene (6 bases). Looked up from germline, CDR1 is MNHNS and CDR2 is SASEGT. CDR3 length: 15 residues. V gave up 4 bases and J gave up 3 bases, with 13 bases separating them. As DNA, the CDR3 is TGTGCCAGCAGTGTGGAGGGGGGGTCCAATCAGCCCCAGCATTTT. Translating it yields CASSVEGGSNQPQHF.

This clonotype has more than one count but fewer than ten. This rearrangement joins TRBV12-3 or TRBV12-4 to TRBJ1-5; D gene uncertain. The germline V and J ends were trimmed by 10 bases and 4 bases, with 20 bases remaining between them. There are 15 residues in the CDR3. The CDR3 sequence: CATQRGGLGNQPQHF. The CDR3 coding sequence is TGTGCCACACAGAGAGGAGGGTTAGGGAATCAGCCCCAGCATTTT.

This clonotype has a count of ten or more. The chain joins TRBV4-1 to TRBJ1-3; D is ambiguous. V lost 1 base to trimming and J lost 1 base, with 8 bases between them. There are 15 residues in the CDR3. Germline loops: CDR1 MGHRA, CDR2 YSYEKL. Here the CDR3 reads CASSQGVGSGNTIYF. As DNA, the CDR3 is TGCGCCAGCAGCCAAGGGGTGGGATCTGGAAACACCATATATTTT.

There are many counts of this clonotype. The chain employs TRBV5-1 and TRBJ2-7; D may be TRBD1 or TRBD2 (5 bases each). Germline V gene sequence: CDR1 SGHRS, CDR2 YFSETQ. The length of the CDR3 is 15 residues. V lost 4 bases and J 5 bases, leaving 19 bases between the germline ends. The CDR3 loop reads CASSRGTPRGDEQYF. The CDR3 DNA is TGCGCCAGCAGCAGAGGGACCCCGAGGGGAGACGAGCAGTACTTC.

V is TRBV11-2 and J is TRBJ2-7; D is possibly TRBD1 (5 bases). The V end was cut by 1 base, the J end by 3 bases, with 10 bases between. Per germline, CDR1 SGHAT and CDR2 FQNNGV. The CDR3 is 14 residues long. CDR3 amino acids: CASSLADSYYEQYF. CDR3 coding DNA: TGTGCCAGCAGCTTAGCCGACAGTTACTACGAGCAGTACTTC.